This is a list of T cell receptor beta chains from one sample in a study of T cell responses to AZD1222 COVID-19 vaccine. Profiled with immunoSEQ multiplex PCR; TCRdb holds only in-frame clones, not every one. The sample consists of approximately 120,000 clones, 85% to 90% of them appearing once. Source: peripheral blood, taken on day 0 of MenACWY control vaccination. The receptors come from an adult in good health. The CDR3 runs from the conserved cysteine through the conserved F or W. D genes are given only for firm matches. Expanded clones are given a class, and other clones once, few, many or no size at all.

d_gene: TRBD2; abundance: -; v_gene: TRBV5-1; j_gene: TRBJ2-7; CDR3nt: TGCGCCAGCAGCTTGGCTAGCGGGAGCTCCTACGAGCAGTACTTC; CDR3aa: CASSLASGSSYEQYF
d_gene: -; abundance: -; v_gene: TRBV4-1; j_gene: TRBJ1-1; CDR3nt: TGCGCCAGCAGCCTGGAGGGAGGGGGGGGCTCTGAAGCTTTCTTT; CDR3aa: CASSLEGGGGSEAFF
d_gene: -; abundance: -; v_gene: TRBV7-6; j_gene: TRBJ2-5; CDR3nt: TGTGCCAGCCGAGGATGGGTAGGAGAGACCCAGTACTTC; CDR3aa: CASRGWVGETQYF
d_gene: TRBD2; abundance: -; v_gene: TRBV10-2; j_gene: TRBJ2-1; CDR3nt: TGCGCCAGCAGTGAGTCAGGACTAGGTAACGAGCAGTTCTTC; CDR3aa: CASSESGLGNEQFF
d_gene: -; abundance: -; v_gene: TRBV4-2; j_gene: TRBJ2-5; CDR3nt: TGTGCCAGCAGCCAAGATGTGGAGGGCCCTGAGACCCAGTACTTC; CDR3aa: CASSQDVEGPETQYF
d_gene: -; abundance: -; v_gene: TRBV21-1; j_gene: TRBJ2-2; CDR3nt: TGTGCCAGCAGCACCAAACGGGGCGGGGGGACAAACACCGGGGAGCTGTTTTTT; CDR3aa: CASSTKRGGGTNTGELFF
d_gene: TRBD1; abundance: few; v_gene: TRBV4-1; j_gene: TRBJ2-5; CDR3nt: TGCGCCAGCAGCCAAGAGGTGGGCAGGGGGCAAGAGACCCAGTACTTC; CDR3aa: CASSQEVGRGQETQYF
d_gene: TRBD1; abundance: -; v_gene: TRBV10-3; j_gene: TRBJ1-1; CDR3nt: TGTGCCACCGTGGACAGGGGGCGTGAAGCTTTCTTT; CDR3aa: CATVDRGREAFF
d_gene: -; abundance: -; v_gene: TRBV2; j_gene: TRBJ1-4; CDR3nt: TGTGCCAGCAGTGCAGGGAGGATTGAAAAACTGTTTTTT; CDR3aa: CASSAGRIEKLFF
d_gene: TRBD2; abundance: -; v_gene: TRBV6-5; j_gene: TRBJ2-7; CDR3nt: TGTGCCAGCAGTCAGCGGGAGGGCCACGAGCAGTACTTC; CDR3aa: CASSQREGHEQYF
d_gene: -; abundance: -; v_gene: TRBV6-5; j_gene: TRBJ1-2; CDR3nt: TGTGCCAGCAGTTACCCCCGAGATGGCTACACCTTC; CDR3aa: CASSYPRDGYTF
d_gene: TRBD2; abundance: once; v_gene: TRBV5-6; j_gene: TRBJ2-1; CDR3nt: TGTGCCAGCAGCTTGAGGAGTAGCGGGTTCTCCTACAATGAGCAGTTCTTC; CDR3aa: CASSLRSSGFSYNEQFF
d_gene: TRBD1; abundance: -; v_gene: TRBV4-1; j_gene: TRBJ2-7; CDR3nt: TGCGCCAGCAGCCAGAAACAGGGGGCGGCGTACGAGCAGTACTTC; CDR3aa: CASSQKQGAAYEQYF
d_gene: -; abundance: -; v_gene: TRBV7-2; j_gene: TRBJ1-3; CDR3nt: TGTGCCAGCAGCTTAATTAGGTCTTCTGGAAACACCATATATTTT; CDR3aa: CASSLIRSSGNTIYF
d_gene: TRBD1; abundance: -; v_gene: TRBV27; j_gene: TRBJ2-7; CDR3nt: TGTGCCAGCAGTTTAGGGACAGGGGCTGTACAGGAGCAGTACTTC; CDR3aa: CASSLGTGAVQEQYF
d_gene: -; abundance: -; v_gene: TRBV28; j_gene: TRBJ1-2; CDR3nt: TGTGCCAGCAGTTTAGATGGCTACACCTTC; CDR3aa: CASSLDGYTF
d_gene: TRBD2; abundance: -; v_gene: TRBV11-3; j_gene: TRBJ2-1; CDR3nt: TGTGCCAGCAGCTTAAGCCAGCGGGAGTCTGAGCAGTTCTTC; CDR3aa: CASSLSQRESEQFF
d_gene: -; abundance: few; v_gene: TRBV7-8; j_gene: TRBJ1-6; CDR3nt: TGTGCCAGCAGCGATGGGACTGTTTCCCCCCTCCACTTT; CDR3aa: CASSDGTVSPLHF
d_gene: -; abundance: -; v_gene: TRBV7-4; j_gene: TRBJ1-1; CDR3nt: TGTGCCAGCCCGGGCAACCGGCAGCATGAGGACACTGAAGCTTTCTTT; CDR3aa: CASPGNRQHEDTEAFF
d_gene: TRBD1; abundance: -; v_gene: TRBV5-1; j_gene: TRBJ1-1; CDR3nt: TGCGCCAGCAGCTTGGACCCGGGACAGCGGAACACTGAAGCTTTCTTT; CDR3aa: CASSLDPGQRNTEAFF
d_gene: -; abundance: -; v_gene: TRBV7-9; j_gene: TRBJ1-1; CDR3nt: TGTGCCAGCAGCTTCTCAGAAAGCATGAACACTGAAGCTTTCTTT; CDR3aa: CASSFSESMNTEAFF
d_gene: -; abundance: -; v_gene: TRBV5-1; j_gene: TRBJ2-2; CDR3nt: TGCGCCAGCAGCTTGCGGCAGGGAAACACCGGGGAGCTGTTTTTT; CDR3aa: CASSLRQGNTGELFF
d_gene: TRBD2; abundance: once; v_gene: TRBV5-4; j_gene: TRBJ2-2; CDR3nt: TGTGCCAGCAGGAGGTCTAGCGGGTCGAACACCGGGGAGCTGTTTTTT; CDR3aa: CASRRSSGSNTGELFF
d_gene: -; abundance: -; v_gene: TRBV10-2; j_gene: TRBJ2-7; CDR3nt: TGCGCCAGCAGTGAGGGGGAGCCCTACGAGCAGTACTTC; CDR3aa: CASSEGEPYEQYF
d_gene: -; abundance: -; v_gene: TRBV9; j_gene: TRBJ2-3; CDR3nt: TGTGCCAGCAGCCCCCGGGCAGGGGATGTGGTAACAGATACGCAGTATTTT; CDR3aa: CASSPRAGDVVTDTQYF
d_gene: -; abundance: once; v_gene: TRBV24-1; j_gene: TRBJ1-2; CDR3nt: TGTGCCACCAGTGAAACGGGCAACTATGGCTACACCTTC; CDR3aa: CATSETGNYGYTF
d_gene: TRBD1; abundance: once; v_gene: TRBV7-9; j_gene: TRBJ2-7; CDR3nt: TGTGCCAGCAGCCAGGACAGGGTATACTCCTACGAGCAGTACTTC; CDR3aa: CASSQDRVYSYEQYF
d_gene: -; abundance: -; v_gene: TRBV12-3/TRBV12-4; j_gene: TRBJ2-2; CDR3nt: TGTGCCAGCAGTCTCTGGGCCGGCGGGGAGCTGTTTTTT; CDR3aa: CASSLWAGGELFF
d_gene: TRBD1; abundance: -; v_gene: TRBV6-5; j_gene: TRBJ1-5; CDR3nt: TGTGCCAGCTGGACAGGGAGAGACAATCAGCCCCAGCATTTT; CDR3aa: CASWTGRDNQPQHF
d_gene: TRBD1; abundance: -; v_gene: TRBV4-2; j_gene: TRBJ1-1; CDR3nt: TGTGCCAGCAGCCCTTCGACAGGGCGGAACACTGAAGCTTTCTTT; CDR3aa: CASSPSTGRNTEAFF
d_gene: -; abundance: -; v_gene: TRBV28; j_gene: TRBJ1-5; CDR3nt: TGTGCCAGCAGGCAGGGTAGTCAGCCCCAGCATTTT; CDR3aa: CASRQGSQPQHF
d_gene: -; abundance: -; v_gene: TRBV5-8; j_gene: TRBJ1-5; CDR3nt: TGTGCCAGCAGCCTCGGGACGTTTCTTAAGGAGCCCCAGCATTTT; CDR3aa: CASSLGTFLKEPQHF
d_gene: -; abundance: -; v_gene: TRBV27; j_gene: TRBJ1-2; CDR3nt: TGTGCCAGCAGTTTAGTGGAGGGTGATGGCTACACCTTC; CDR3aa: CASSLVEGDGYTF
d_gene: TRBD2; abundance: -; v_gene: TRBV25-1; j_gene: TRBJ2-7; CDR3nt: TGTGCCAGCAGACTAGCGGGAGGGTACGAGCAGTACTTC; CDR3aa: CASRLAGGYEQYF
d_gene: TRBD1; abundance: -; v_gene: TRBV27; j_gene: TRBJ2-2; CDR3nt: TGTGCCAGCACTAGGACAGGGACCGGGGAGCTGTTTTTT; CDR3aa: CASTRTGTGELFF
d_gene: TRBD2; abundance: -; v_gene: TRBV19; j_gene: TRBJ2-1; CDR3nt: TGTGCCAGTAGTATCCCCGGACTAGCGGGAAAGTCTCTGGTGGTCAATGAGCAGTTCTTC; CDR3aa: CASSIPGLAGKSLVVNEQFF
d_gene: -; abundance: -; v_gene: TRBV12-3/TRBV12-4; j_gene: TRBJ1-1; CDR3nt: TGTGCCAGCTTTAAGTGGAACACTGAAGCTTTCTTT; CDR3aa: CASFKWNTEAFF
d_gene: -; abundance: -; v_gene: TRBV2; j_gene: TRBJ1-2; CDR3nt: TGTGCCAGCGTTTGGTCAGGGCGGCAAGCTAACTATGGCTACACCTTC; CDR3aa: CASVWSGRQANYGYTF
d_gene: TRBD1; abundance: -; v_gene: TRBV18; j_gene: TRBJ2-7; CDR3nt: TGTGCCAGCTCACCGGGACAGGGGGCCTACGAGCAGTACTTC; CDR3aa: CASSPGQGAYEQYF
d_gene: -; abundance: -; v_gene: TRBV5-1; j_gene: TRBJ2-2; CDR3nt: TGCGCCAGCAGCTTGGCTTCCGGGACAAACACCGGGGAGCTGTTTTTT; CDR3aa: CASSLASGTNTGELFF
d_gene: -; abundance: -; v_gene: TRBV27; j_gene: TRBJ1-2; CDR3nt: TGTGCCAGCGCCCCAAGTGTTAACTATGGCTACACCTTC; CDR3aa: CASAPSVNYGYTF
d_gene: -; abundance: few; v_gene: TRBV12-3/TRBV12-4; j_gene: TRBJ1-3; CDR3nt: TGTGCCAGCAGTCCGCGTGGAAACACCATATATTTT; CDR3aa: CASSPRGNTIYF
d_gene: -; abundance: -; v_gene: TRBV11-3; j_gene: TRBJ2-7; CDR3nt: TGTGCCAGCAGCCCGACAAGCTCCATCACGGCCTACGAGCAGTACTTC; CDR3aa: CASSPTSSITAYEQYF
d_gene: TRBD1; abundance: few; v_gene: TRBV19; j_gene: TRBJ2-3; CDR3nt: TGTGCCAGTAGTGACAGGGCCCCAGATACGCAGTATTTT; CDR3aa: CASSDRAPDTQYF
d_gene: -; abundance: -; v_gene: TRBV5-1; j_gene: TRBJ2-3; CDR3nt: TGCGCCAGCAGCTTGGAAGCTAGATCGGATACGCAGTATTTT; CDR3aa: CASSLEARSDTQYF
d_gene: TRBD2; abundance: -; v_gene: TRBV19; j_gene: TRBJ2-3; CDR3nt: TGTGCCAGTACGCCTAGCGGTAGCACAGATACGCAGTATTTT; CDR3aa: CASTPSGSTDTQYF
d_gene: -; abundance: -; v_gene: TRBV6-5; j_gene: TRBJ2-3; CDR3nt: TGTGCCAGCAGTCCGCATCCTTTCACAGATACGCAGTATTTT; CDR3aa: CASSPHPFTDTQYF
d_gene: TRBD1; abundance: -; v_gene: TRBV30; j_gene: TRBJ1-4; CDR3nt: TGTGCCGTCAAACAGGGGAAGGGTGAAAAACTGTTTTTT; CDR3aa: CAVKQGKGEKLFF
d_gene: TRBD2; abundance: -; v_gene: TRBV5-1; j_gene: TRBJ2-1; CDR3nt: TGCGCCAGCAGCTTGGAATGGGGCGGGAGTGGCGATGAGCAGTTCTTC; CDR3aa: CASSLEWGGSGDEQFF
d_gene: TRBD2; abundance: -; v_gene: TRBV5-1; j_gene: TRBJ2-1; CDR3nt: TGCGCCAGCAGCCCGACTAGCGGGGCCCCCAATGAGCAGTTCTTC; CDR3aa: CASSPTSGAPNEQFF
d_gene: -; abundance: -; v_gene: TRBV12-3/TRBV12-4; j_gene: TRBJ2-7; CDR3nt: TGTGCCAGCAGTCTCACTAGTAACGAGCAGTACTTC; CDR3aa: CASSLTSNEQYF
d_gene: -; abundance: -; v_gene: TRBV5-6; j_gene: TRBJ2-3; CDR3nt: TGTGCCAGCAGCTTGTTTGCAGGGACTGCAGATACGCAGTATTTT; CDR3aa: CASSLFAGTADTQYF
d_gene: -; abundance: -; v_gene: TRBV6-5; j_gene: TRBJ2-7; CDR3nt: TGTGCCAGCAGTTACGGCGGACAATCCTACGAGCAGTACTTC; CDR3aa: CASSYGGQSYEQYF
d_gene: TRBD2; abundance: -; v_gene: TRBV13; j_gene: TRBJ2-4; CDR3nt: TGTGCCAGCAGCTTAGGGGGACTAGCGGGAGGTTTGAAGGTCAAAAACATTCAGTACTTC; CDR3aa: CASSLGGLAGGLKVKNIQYF
d_gene: TRBD2; abundance: -; v_gene: TRBV12-3/TRBV12-4; j_gene: TRBJ2-5; CDR3nt: TGTGCCAGCAGTTTTCTAGCGGAAGAGACCCAGTACTTC; CDR3aa: CASSFLAEETQYF
d_gene: -; abundance: -; v_gene: TRBV12-5; j_gene: TRBJ2-2; CDR3nt: TGTGCTAGTGCCTTCGCACTAGAAGCGAACACCGGGGAGCTGTTTTTT; CDR3aa: CASAFALEANTGELFF
d_gene: TRBD1; abundance: -; v_gene: TRBV7-2; j_gene: TRBJ1-1; CDR3nt: TGTGCCAGCAGCTTAGCCGCGAGGGGGCGGGTTGAAGCTTTCTTT; CDR3aa: CASSLAARGRVEAFF
d_gene: -; abundance: once; v_gene: TRBV28; j_gene: TRBJ1-1; CDR3nt: TGTGCCAGCATACGGGGGGGCCTGAACACTGAAGCTTTCTTT; CDR3aa: CASIRGGLNTEAFF
d_gene: -; abundance: once; v_gene: TRBV19; j_gene: TRBJ1-1; CDR3nt: TGTGCCAGTAGTTTAGCGACGGTGAACACTGAAGCTTTCTTT; CDR3aa: CASSLATVNTEAFF
d_gene: -; abundance: once; v_gene: TRBV7-8; j_gene: TRBJ2-2; CDR3nt: TGTGCCAGCACCCCCCAGGCCGGTGGGGGCCGTGGCACCGGGGAGCTGTTTTTT; CDR3aa: CASTPQAGGGRGTGELFF